Listed here is a single TCR beta chain. As yet, its antigen is unknown. The sample comes from a study of OX40 agonist ivuxolimab in advanced cancers. Study-level information: Hepatocellular carcinoma, melanoma, renal cell or head and neck cancer was diagnosed in the dose-escalation patients. Three partial responders included one hepatocellular carcinoma patient and two cutaneous melanoma patients.

Trimming at V came to 4 bases and at J to 6 bases, leaving 3 bases not matched to a gene. The CDR3 is made up of 14 amino acids. Germline CDR1 SNHLY, CDR2 FYNNEI. Sampling times: baseline, cycle 4 day 1, cycle 7 day 1. Assay: immunoSEQ multiplex PCR; the TCRdb copy retains only in-frame clones and omits some. The sample consists of tens of thousands of clones, roughly 84% of them appearing once. Study-level points and caveats: Dosing at 0.1 to 3.0 mg/kg was accompanied by clonal expansion of CD4+ and CD8+ blood T cells by week 6.

The sequencing here drew on CD4+ or CD8+ T cells sorted from blood, taken in a trial of the OX40 agonist ivuxolimab. This TCR came from an adult with an advanced solid tumor such as melanoma, head and neck, liver or kidney cancer. The chain uses TRBV2 and TRBJ1-5, with 10 bases identical to TRBD1. The CDR3 loop reads CASSGTGGSQPQHF. The CDR3 nucleotides read TGTGCCAGCAGTGGGACAGGGGGAAGTCAGCCCCAGCATTTT.